These 8 T cell receptor beta chains came from one sample sequenced in a study of blood T cell repertoires in COVID-19. Only in-frame clones appear in the TCRdb table, and some are missing; sequencing was by immunoSEQ multiplex PCR. This sample has some 150,000 clones, with about 80% found just once. The sample consisted of peripheral blood. The receptor set was obtained from a human donor in a cohort sampled during active COVID-19.

The rearrangement links TRBV6-1 to TRBJ1-6; D is unresolved. The CDR3 is 16 residues long. Germline-derived CDR1 and CDR2 are MNHNS and SASEGT. V lost 2 bases and J 11 bases, leaving 19 bases between the germline ends. For the CDR3, the DNA is TGTGCCAGCAGTGAATATCAGCTTGGACTCAATACACCCCTCCACTTT. Translation: CASSEYQLGLNTPLHF.

Details on this clone: The junction and the germline gene differ at one end; a read error may be behind it. The gene calls are TRBV7-7 and TRBJ2-1; 9 bases are a match to TRBD2. This CDR3 spans 15 amino acids. Germline-derived CDR1 and CDR2 are SSHAT and FNYEAQ (reference sequence). CDR3 in DNA: TGTGCTAGCAGCTTAGGACTAGCGCTATACAATGAGCAGTTCTTC. It yields the protein CASSLGLALYNEQFF.

Only a few counts were recorded for this clone. This chain links TRBV7-3 with TRBJ1-1, with TRBD1 identical over 10 bases. Per the germline V gene, CDR1 is SGHTA and CDR2 is FQGTGA. The CDR3 is 17 residues long. The trim removed 1 base at V and 6 bases at J, leaving 11 bases unmatched. Here the CDR3 reads CASSLRGMGTGAPEAFF. CDR3 DNA sequence: TGTGCCAGCAGCTTAAGGGGGATGGGGACAGGGGCCCCTGAAGCTTTCTTT.

This chain uses TRBV19 with TRBJ2-7, with D possibly matching TRBD1 (6 bases). V was trimmed by 6 bases and J by 5 bases, leaving 8 bases between them. Germline assignment: CDR1 LNHDA and CDR2 SQIVND (reference sequence). This CDR3 has 11 residues. The chain's CDR3 is CASRGTHEQYF. The CDR3 DNA is TGTGCCAGTAGGGGGACACACGAGCAGTACTTC.

The J gene is TRBJ2-3, the V gene TRBV18; D is unresolved. Trimming took off 1 base at V and 2 bases at J, with 13 bases between the two ends. This CDR3 is built from 16 residues. Germline values: CDR1 KGHSH, CDR2 LQKENI. CDR3 DNA: TGTGCCAGCTCACCACGCTCCTCTAGTACCACAGATACGCAGTATTTT. This sequence encodes CASSPRSSSTTDTQYF.

The rearrangement links TRBV15 to TRBJ2-1; 11 nucleotides match TRBD1. Germline V lookup: CDR1 LNHNV, CDR2 YYDKDF (reference sequence). V lost 5 bases to trimming and J lost 8 bases; unmatched junction nucleotides: 8. CDR3 length: 15 amino acids. For the CDR3, the DNA is TGTGCCACCAGCGACCGGGACAGGGGGTCGTATGAGCAGTTCTTC. It codes for CATSDRDRGSYEQFF. The whole variable domain, remainder taken from reference TRBV15 and TRBJ2-1, is DAMVIQNPRYQVTQFGKPVTLSCSQTLNHNVMYWYQQKSSQAPKLLFHYYDKDFNNEADTPDNFQSRRPNTSFCFLDIRSPGLGDTAMYLCATSDRDRGSYEQFFGPGTRLTVL.

This chain connects TRBV28 to TRBJ2-5, with 15 bases identical to TRBD2. Germline CDR1 and CDR2: MDHEN and SYDVKM. CDR3 length: 17 amino acids. The V segment lost 5 bases and the J segment 4 bases; nucleotides outside the gene matches: 8. The CDR3 spells CASSPLGGLAGGETQYF. DNA of the CDR3: TGTGCCAGCAGTCCCCTAGGGGGACTAGCGGGAGGAGAGACCCAGTACTTC.

There are a few counts of this clone. The chain has TRBV18 and TRBJ1-2; D is perhaps TRBD1 (6 bases). This CDR3 region has 13 residues. Per the germline V gene, CDR1 is KGHSH and CDR2 is LQKENI. V gave up 3 bases and J gave up 7 bases, with 12 bases separating them. The CDR3 protein is CASSPEQGGGYTF. The CDR3 DNA reads as TGTGCCAGCTCACCCGAACAGGGTGGTGGCTACACCTTC.